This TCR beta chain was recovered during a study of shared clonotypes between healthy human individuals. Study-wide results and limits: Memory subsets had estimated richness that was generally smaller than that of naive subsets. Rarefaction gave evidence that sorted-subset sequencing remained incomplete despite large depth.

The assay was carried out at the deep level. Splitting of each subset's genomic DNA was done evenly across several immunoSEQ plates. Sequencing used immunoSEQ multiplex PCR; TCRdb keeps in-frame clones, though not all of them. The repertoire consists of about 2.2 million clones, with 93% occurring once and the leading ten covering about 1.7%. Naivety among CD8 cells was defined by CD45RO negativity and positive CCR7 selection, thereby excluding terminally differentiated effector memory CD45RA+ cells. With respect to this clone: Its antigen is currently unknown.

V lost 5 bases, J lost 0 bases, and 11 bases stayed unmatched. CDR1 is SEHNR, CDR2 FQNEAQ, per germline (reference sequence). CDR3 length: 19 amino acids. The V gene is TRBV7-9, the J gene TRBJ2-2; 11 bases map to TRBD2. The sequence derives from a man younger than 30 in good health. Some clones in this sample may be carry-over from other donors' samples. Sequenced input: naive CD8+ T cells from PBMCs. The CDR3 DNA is TGTGCCAGCAGCCCGAACCCCGGGACTAGCGGAGCGAACACCGGGGAGCTGTTTTTT. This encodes CASSPNPGTSGANTGELFF.